This TCR beta chain originates from a study of PD-L1 blockade in urothelial cancer. Study summary: Atezolizumab 1,200 mg was given intravenously every 3 weeks, starting 2014.

Produced via immunoSEQ multiplex PCR; TCRdb's table is partial and in-frame only. This sample yields 95,000 or so clones, of which 87% are seen a single time; 1.5% to 2.5% belongs to the top ten. The CDR3 consists of 14 residues. V trimming: 2 bases; J trimming: 3 bases; junction bases outside the gene matches: 3. From germline, CDR1 is MDHEN and CDR2 SYDVKM. Sample time point: pretreatment peripheral blood. The specimen comprised PBMCs, sampled around atezolizumab (anti-PD-L1) treatment. The chain couples TRBV28 to TRBJ2-7; 8 positions match TRBD1. This TCR came from a man aged 60-69 years with urothelial cancer. CDR3 residues: CASSLTGQGYEQYF. The CDR3 bases are TGTGCCAGCAGTTTAACAGGACAGGGCTACGAGCAGTACTTC.